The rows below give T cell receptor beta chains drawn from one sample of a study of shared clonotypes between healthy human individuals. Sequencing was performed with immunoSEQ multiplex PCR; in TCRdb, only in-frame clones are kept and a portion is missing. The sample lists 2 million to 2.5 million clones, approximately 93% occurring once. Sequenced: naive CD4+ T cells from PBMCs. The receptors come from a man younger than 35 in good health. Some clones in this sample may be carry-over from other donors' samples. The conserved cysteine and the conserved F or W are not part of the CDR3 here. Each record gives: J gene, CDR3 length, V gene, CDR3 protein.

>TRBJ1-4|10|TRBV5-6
ASSFNEEFLF
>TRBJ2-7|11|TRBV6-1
ASRMTSSHEQY
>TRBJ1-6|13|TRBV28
ASSFVGVVYSPLH
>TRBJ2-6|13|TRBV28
ASSLDTPGANVLT
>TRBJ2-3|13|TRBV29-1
SVDSRDPGSDTQY
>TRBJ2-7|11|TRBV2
ASRLQGSGEQY
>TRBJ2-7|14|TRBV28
ASSFYGTGGSYEQY
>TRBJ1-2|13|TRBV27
ASTPLGQGLYGYT
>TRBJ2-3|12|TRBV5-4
ASGAGGPTDTQY
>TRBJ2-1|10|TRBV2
ASSPTTGQQF
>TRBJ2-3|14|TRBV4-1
ASSHPTSGRTDTQY
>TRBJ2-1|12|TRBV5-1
ASSLSGSDNEQF
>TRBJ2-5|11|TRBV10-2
ASSRSLQETQY
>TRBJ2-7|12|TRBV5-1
ASSPGLAGGPGY
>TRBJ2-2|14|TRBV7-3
ASSSPGAGRSGELF
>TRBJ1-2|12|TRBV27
ASSFRREFDGYT
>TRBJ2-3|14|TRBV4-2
ASSQTGKIGTDTQY
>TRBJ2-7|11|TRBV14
ASNRGPHYEQY
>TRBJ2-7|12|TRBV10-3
AISGLAGAYEQY
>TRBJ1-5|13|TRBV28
ASVGAWGGNQPQH
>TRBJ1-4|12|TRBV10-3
AISLGESGEKLF
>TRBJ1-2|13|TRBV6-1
ASSESGQGNYGYT
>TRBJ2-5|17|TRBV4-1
ASSQDGFRPSGSQETQY
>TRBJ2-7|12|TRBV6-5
ASSYSGENYEQY
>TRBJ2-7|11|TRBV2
ASSSGTGGNPY
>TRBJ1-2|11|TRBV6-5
ASSYSAQGGYT